The rows below give T cell receptor beta chains drawn from one sample of a study of siplizumab effects on memory and regulatory T cells. Profiled with immunoSEQ multiplex PCR; TCRdb holds only in-frame clones, not every one. The sample includes approximately 82,000 clones, 87% of them seen just once. Input material: Tregs sorted from blood. The receptors stem from a human donor in good health. Each CDR3 is given with its conserved first and last residue. The D gene is left open where the match is weak. Clone size is stated in some rows and not others, as once, few, many or a class when expanded.

j_call clone_size v_call d_call cdr3_aa cdr3_nt
TRBJ2-3 - TRBV10-3 - CAIRTDTRTDTQYF TGTGCCATCAGGACTGACACCCGCACAGATACGCAGTATTTT
TRBJ1-2 - TRBV27 TRBD1 CASSAREGASGYTF TGTGCCAGCAGTGCCCGGGAGGGGGCCTCGGGCTACACCTTC
TRBJ2-3 - TRBV18 TRBD1 CASSLGQSNTDTQYF TGTGCCAGCTCCCTGGGACAGTCTAACACAGATACGCAGTATTTT
TRBJ1-1 - TRBV6-1 - CASSEVFRTANTEAFF TGTGCCAGCAGTGAAGTCTTCCGGACAGCGAACACTGAAGCTTTCTTT
TRBJ2-5 - TRBV28 - CASSLSRGETQYF TGTGCCAGCAGTTTGTCAAGGGGAGAGACCCAGTACTTC
TRBJ1-6 - TRBV14 - CASSLTTGRSPLHF TGTGCCAGCAGTCTGACGACAGGCCGGTCACCCCTCCACTTT
TRBJ2-3 - TRBV7-3 TRBD2 CASSQQPGLGPSADTQYF TGTGCCAGCAGCCAACAACCGGGACTAGGTCCATCGGCAGATACGCAGTATTTT
TRBJ1-4 - TRBV4-2 TRBD1 CASSSRGGAEEKLFF TGTGCCAGCAGCTCGCGAGGGGGCGCTGAGGAAAAACTGTTTTTT
TRBJ1-2 - TRBV25-1 - CASSDRPGDGYTF TGTGCCAGCAGTGATCGGCCAGGGGATGGCTACACCTTC
TRBJ1-6 - TRBV6-1 TRBD1 CAIADRDNSPLHF TGTGCCATCGCGGACAGGGACAATTCACCCCTCCACTTT
TRBJ1-1 - TRBV19 - CASSIQGMNTEAFF TGTGCCAGTAGTATTCAGGGGATGAACACTGAAGCTTTCTTT
TRBJ1-2 many TRBV6-1 - CASSEPALYGYTF TGTGCCAGCAGTGAACCCGCCCTTTATGGCTACACCTTC
TRBJ2-2 once TRBV7-3 - CASTEGANTGELFF TGTGCCAGCACGGAGGGGGCGAACACCGGGGAGCTGTTTTTT
TRBJ2-2 - TRBV10-1 - CASSGGPGELFF TGCGCCAGCAGTGGGGGGCCCGGGGAGCTGTTTTTT
TRBJ2-1 - TRBV4-2 - CASSQVGGNEQFF TGTGCCAGCAGCCAAGTTGGGGGGAATGAGCAGTTCTTC
TRBJ1-2 few TRBV19 TRBD1 CASTPGQGNYGYTF TGTGCCAGTACCCCCGGACAGGGGAACTATGGCTACACCTTC
TRBJ2-3 - TRBV4-3 - CASSQEGGNQDTQYF TGCGCCAGCAGCCAAGAGGGCGGGAATCAGGATACGCAGTATTTT
TRBJ2-7 - TRBV2 - CASNSGGLIYEQYF TGTGCCAGCAACAGCGGCGGCCTAATCTACGAGCAGTACTTC
TRBJ2-7 - TRBV11-3 - CASSLGQSYEQYF TGTGCCAGCAGCTTAGGACAGAGCTACGAGCAGTACTTC
TRBJ1-6 - TRBV30 - CAWSVNSPLHF TGTGCCTGGAGTGTAAATTCACCCCTCCACTTT
TRBJ2-3 - TRBV5-1 - CASSPTLPGSTDTQYF TGCGCCAGCAGCCCGACCCTTCCGGGGAGCACAGATACGCAGTATTTT
TRBJ1-1 - TRBV6-5 - CASSYPPGRGTEAFF TGTGCCAGCAGTTACCCTCCAGGGCGCGGGACTGAAGCTTTCTTT
TRBJ2-6 - TRBV5-1 - CASSPHQGANVLTF TGCGCCAGCAGCCCTCACCAAGGGGCCAACGTCCTGACTTTC
TRBJ1-2 - TRBV4-2 - CASSQESRVYTF TGTGCCAGCAGCCAAGAGAGCAGGGTGTACACCTTC
TRBJ2-3 - TRBV28 TRBD2 CASLSGGVVDTQYF TGTGCCAGCCTTTCCGGGGGGGTGGTAGATACGCAGTATTTT
TRBJ1-2 - TRBV6-5 - CASSLTGPIGYTF TGTGCCAGCAGTCTAACAGGGCCCATCGGCTACACCTTC
TRBJ2-2 - TRBV6-4 TRBD2 CASIPRTSGGAGNFTGELFF TGTGCCAGCATCCCGAGGACTAGCGGGGGGGCTGGGAATTTCACCGGGGAGCTGTTTTTT
TRBJ2-1 - TRBV11-3 TRBD2 CASSRKSGSSYNEQFF TGTGCCAGCAGCCGGAAGAGCGGGAGCTCCTACAATGAGCAGTTCTTC
TRBJ2-1 - TRBV10-3 TRBD2 CAISARTSGDNYNEQFF TGTGCCATCAGTGCCCGGACTAGCGGAGATAACTACAATGAGCAGTTCTTC
TRBJ2-2 - TRBV5-4 - CASSLVGPGPKELFF TGTGCCAGCAGCTTGGTAGGCCCTGGGCCTAAGGAGCTGTTTTTT
TRBJ2-6 once TRBV21-1 - CASSFVSGANVLTF TGTGCCAGCAGCTTTGTATCTGGGGCCAACGTCCTGACTTTC
TRBJ1-1 few TRBV2 - CASLVNTEAFF TGTGCCAGCCTAGTGAACACTGAAGCTTTCTTT
TRBJ2-3 - TRBV6-4 TRBD2 CARRGGSRGTDTQYF TGTGCCAGAAGGGGAGGGTCGCGGGGGACAGATACGCAGTATTTT
TRBJ2-7 - TRBV28 - CASSLLVQNYEQYF TGTGCCAGCAGTTTATTGGTCCAGAACTACGAGCAGTACTTC
TRBJ2-7 - TRBV6-5 - CASNAGVAYEQYF TGTGCCAGCAACGCAGGGGTGGCCTACGAGCAGTACTTC
TRBJ1-1 - TRBV2 - CATQGWTEAFF TGTGCCACACAGGGTTGGACTGAAGCTTTCTTT
TRBJ1-3 - TRBV19 - CASRAASSGNTIYF TGTGCCAGCAGGGCGGCCAGCTCTGGAAACACCATATATTTT
TRBJ2-1 - TRBV9 TRBD2 CASSVETRRTSGVNEQFF TGTGCCAGCAGCGTAGAGACTCGTAGGACTAGCGGGGTGAATGAGCAGTTCTTC
TRBJ2-7 - TRBV5-4 - CASSSQSGSYEQYF TGTGCCAGCAGCTCTCAAAGCGGCTCCTACGAGCAGTACTTC
TRBJ2-1 - TRBV7-5 - CVRSPGRPAPEQFF TGTGTCAGAAGCCCGGGGCGACCAGCCCCTGAGCAGTTCTTC
TRBJ2-3 - TRBV11-2 - CASSQGTDTQYF TGTGCCAGCAGCCAAGGCACAGATACGCAGTATTTT
TRBJ2-5 - TRBV29-1 - CSGVWGTKTQYF TGCAGCGGTGTGTGGGGTACGAAGACCCAGTACTTC
TRBJ2-6 - TRBV15 - CATSSGGANVLTF TGTGCCACCAGCAGTGGTGGGGCCAACGTCCTGACTTTC
TRBJ2-3 - TRBV9 - CASSPRGAPRTDTQYF TGTGCCAGCAGCCCCCGTGGGGCGCCGCGCACAGATACGCAGTATTTT
TRBJ2-7 few TRBV2 - CASRTSIEQYF TGTGCCAGCAGAACTTCCATCGAGCAGTACTTC
TRBJ1-5 - TRBV18 - CASSPTFDRDPQHF TGTGCCAGCTCACCTACTTTCGACCGGGACCCCCAGCATTTT
TRBJ2-7 - TRBV7-2 - CASSPQVEQLYEQYF TGTGCCAGCAGCCCTCAGGTCGAACAACTCTACGAGCAGTACTTC
TRBJ2-7 - TRBV18 - CASSYGGGGYEQYF TGTGCCAGCTCATACGGTGGCGGAGGCTACGAGCAGTACTTC
TRBJ1-1 - TRBV4-2 - CASSQEPGSTEAFF TGTGCCAGCAGTCAAGAACCCGGGAGCACTGAAGCTTTCTTT